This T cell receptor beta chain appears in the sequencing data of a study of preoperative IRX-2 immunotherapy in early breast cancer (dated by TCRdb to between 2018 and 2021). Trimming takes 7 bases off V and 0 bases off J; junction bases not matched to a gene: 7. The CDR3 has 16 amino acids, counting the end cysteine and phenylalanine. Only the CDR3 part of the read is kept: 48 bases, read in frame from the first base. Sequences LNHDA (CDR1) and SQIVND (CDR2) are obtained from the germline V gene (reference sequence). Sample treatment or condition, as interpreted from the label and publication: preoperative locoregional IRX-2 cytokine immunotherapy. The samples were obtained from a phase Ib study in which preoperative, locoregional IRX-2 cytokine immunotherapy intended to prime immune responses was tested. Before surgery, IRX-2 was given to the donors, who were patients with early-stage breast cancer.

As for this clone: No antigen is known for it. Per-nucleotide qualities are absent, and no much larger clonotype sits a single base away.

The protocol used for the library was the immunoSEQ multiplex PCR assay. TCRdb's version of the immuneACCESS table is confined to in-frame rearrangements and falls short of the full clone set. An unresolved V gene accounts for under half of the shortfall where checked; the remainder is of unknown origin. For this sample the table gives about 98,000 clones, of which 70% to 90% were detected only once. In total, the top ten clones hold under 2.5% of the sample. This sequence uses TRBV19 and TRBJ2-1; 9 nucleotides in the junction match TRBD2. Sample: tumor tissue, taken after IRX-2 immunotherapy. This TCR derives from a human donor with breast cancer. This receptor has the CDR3 CASKLSSGSSYNEQFF. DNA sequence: TGTGCCAGTAAATTGAGTAGCGGGAGCTCCTACAATGAGCAGTTCTTC. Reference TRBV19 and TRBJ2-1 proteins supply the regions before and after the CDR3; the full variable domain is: DGGITQSPKYLFRKEGQNVTLSCEQNLNHDAMYWYRQDPGQGLRLIYYSQIVNDFQKGDIAEGYSVSREKKESFPLTVTSAQKNPTAFYLCASKLSSGSSYNEQFFGPGTRLTVL.